This TCR beta chain was recorded in a study of technical replicates of blood from a few donors. Measured with immunoSEQ multiplex PCR; TCRdb has only the in-frame clones, and not every one. Among 70,000 to 95,000 clones, around 95% were seen once, and the ten largest hold 0.2% to 0.3%. The clonotype was recovered from a human donor in good health. Material: T cells isolated from PBMCs.

Here the CDR3 reads CASNPRGLAGYEQYF. For the CDR3, the DNA is TGTGCCAGCAATCCTAGGGGACTAGCGGGCTACGAGCAGTACTTC. The chain is built from TRBV6-6 and TRBJ2-7; 12 nucleotides agree with TRBD2. The CDR3 has 15 amino acids. In germline, CDR1 is MNHNY, CDR2 SVGAGI (reference sequence). V lost 7 bases to trimming and J lost 3 bases; unmatched junction nucleotides: 7.